In its sample, the clone carrying this T cell receptor (beta chain) was seen many times. TCRdb itself ran the RT-PCR reads through MiXCR, one entry per CDR3 protein. This sample has more than 600,000 distinct CDR3 sequences, with 11% to 15% found just once. From germline, CDR1 is SGHRS and CDR2 YFSETQ. CDR3 length equals 14 residues. Losses at the gene ends were 0 bases for V and 6 bases for J; bases not matched to a gene: 6. Sequencing was carried out using memory CD4+ T cells from blood. V gene TRBV5-1 combines with J gene TRBJ2-7; TRBD1 aligns across 7 bases. This sequence originates from a female donor in good health, serving as a healthy control. CDR3: CASSLGQGKGEQYF. For the CDR3, the DNA is TGCGCCAGCAGCTTGGGACAGGGAAAGGGCGAGCAGTACTTC.